This T cell receptor beta chain originates from a study of CD8 T cells in ankylosing spondylitis. Study-level findings and limits: Among TCR beta sequences, a motif of about 8 highly homologous variants appeared characteristic of ankylosing spondylitis blood. It was reported that disease-linked clones were significantly enriched in matched ankylosing spondylitis synovial fluid. Disease-linked clones bore a CD8+ phenotype, appearing relatively rarely in peripheral blood. Reactive arthritis synovial fluid and blood were previously reported to contain some motif variants.

Quantitative 5'-RACE with molecular barcodes produced the TCR beta libraries. TCRdb re-called the 5' RACE reads with MiXCR, one entry per CDR3 protein. The sample has around 890,000 distinct CDR3 sequences; 10% to 15% are singletons. The length of the CDR3 is 16 residues. J was trimmed by 5 bases and V by 6 bases; bases with no gene match: 13. CDR1 is SEHNR, CDR2 FQNEAQ, per germline (reference sequence). This clonotype has more than one count but fewer than ten. What it binds is not known. This receptor was identified in a male donor with ankylosing spondylitis. The rearrangement joins TRBV7-9 to TRBJ2-1, with 7 bases that match TRBD2. The sequenced material came from blood, either unsorted or a sorted T cell fraction (not recorded which). The CDR3 DNA is TGTGCCAGCAGAGCGACTAGCAGTGGAAGGAACAATGAGCAGTTCTTC. It specifies CASRATSSGRNNEQFF.